A selection of T cell receptor beta chains follows, all from one sample in a study of cytomegalovirus exposure and HLA in healthy donors. TCRdb's table, derived via immunoSEQ multiplex PCR, lists solely in-frame clones and lacks some. The sample includes 60,000 to 75,000 clones, roughly four fifths of them seen just once. Sequenced material: PBMCs. Receptor source: a woman in her twenties or thirties in good health and CMV-seropositive. CDR3s include the opening cysteine and the closing phenylalanine or tryptophan. Each record gives: clone size, J gene, V gene, D gene, CDR3 protein, CDR3 DNA. D genes are given only for firm matches. Size is omitted from some rows. Given values are once, few, many or a class for expanded clones.

.	TRBJ2-3	TRBV6-5	.	CASNEGSTDTQYF	TGTGCCAGCAACGAGGGATCCACAGATACGCAGTATTTT
.	TRBJ1-5	TRBV5-1	TRBD1	CASSSQGAGQPQHF	TGCGCCAGCAGCTCTCAGGGGGCGGGGCAGCCCCAGCATTTT
.	TRBJ2-3	TRBV29-1	.	CSVDMRQTSTDTQYF	TGCAGCGTTGATATGAGACAGACTAGCACAGATACGCAGTATTTT
few	TRBJ2-3	TRBV5-1	TRBD1	CASSLDRGIGTDTQYF	TGCGCCAGCAGCTTGGACAGGGGGATTGGCACAGATACGCAGTATTTT
.	TRBJ1-1	TRBV5-1	.	CASSLVGDTEAFF	TGCGCCAGCAGCTTGGTAGGAGACACTGAAGCTTTCTTT
.	TRBJ1-3	TRBV5-6	TRBD1	CASSLAHRGAGNTIYF	TGTGCCAGCAGCTTGGCCCACAGGGGAGCGGGAAACACCATATATTTT
.	TRBJ1-1	TRBV30	.	CAWSVAGDTEAFF	TGTGCCTGGAGTGTTGCAGGGGACACTGAAGCTTTCTTT
.	TRBJ1-4	TRBV13	TRBD1	CASSSWTGKGANEKLFF	TGTGCCAGCAGCTCCTGGACAGGGAAGGGGGCTAATGAAAAACTGTTTTTT
few	TRBJ2-5	TRBV6-5	TRBD1	CASSWTGGRETQYF	TGTGCCAGCAGCTGGACAGGGGGCCGGGAGACCCAGTACTTC
.	TRBJ1-2	TRBV30	TRBD1	CARDRRNYGYTF	TGTGCAAGGGACAGGAGAAACTATGGCTACACCTTC
.	TRBJ2-7	TRBV15	.	CATSRDGAAYEQYF	TGTGCCACCAGCAGAGATGGGGCAGCCTACGAGCAGTACTTC
.	TRBJ2-7	TRBV4-3	.	CASSQVVSGESNLYEQYF	TGCGCCAGCAGCCAAGTGGTGTCGGGAGAGTCGAACCTCTACGAGCAGTACTTC
.	TRBJ2-7	TRBV30	.	CAWSGVYEQYF	TGTGCCTGGAGCGGGGTATACGAGCAGTACTTC
.	TRBJ2-7	TRBV7-9	.	CASTLHNQTYEQYF	TGTGCCAGCACCCTCCATAATCAGACCTACGAGCAGTACTTC
once	TRBJ2-5	TRBV6-1	TRBD1	CASRDRGVETQYF	TGTGCCAGCAGGGACAGGGGCGTCGAGACCCAGTACTTC
.	TRBJ1-2	TRBV4-2	.	CASSQDRVGGNYGYTF	TGTGCCAGCAGCCAAGATCGGGTAGGGGGTAACTATGGCTACACCTTC
.	TRBJ2-5	TRBV5-1	TRBD2	CASSLGASGFQETQYF	TGCGCCAGCAGCTTGGGGGCTAGCGGGTTTCAAGAGACCCAGTACTTC
.	TRBJ1-1	TRBV5-1	.	CASSQQISNTEAFF	TGCGCCAGCAGCCAACAGATCTCGAACACTGAAGCTTTCTTT
.	TRBJ2-5	TRBV5-4	TRBD1	CASRAGTGVETQYF	TGTGCCAGCAGGGCCGGGACAGGGGTGGAGACCCAGTACTTC
.	TRBJ2-7	TRBV29-1	.	CSVEARDNFYEQYF	TGCAGCGTTGAAGCCAGGGACAATTTCTACGAGCAGTACTTC
.	TRBJ2-1	TRBV25-1	TRBD2	CASSEAGAYNEQFF	TGTGCCAGCAGTGAAGCGGGGGCCTACAATGAGCAGTTCTTC
.	TRBJ2-7	TRBV30	TRBD1	CAWGPRGWGMQQYF	TGTGCCTGGGGTCCCAGGGGGTGGGGAATGCAGCAGTACTTC
few	TRBJ2-7	TRBV7-9	.	CASSLGGTIDEQYF	TGTGCCAGCAGCTTAGGGGGGACAATCGACGAGCAGTACTTC
.	TRBJ1-6	TRBV30	.	CAWSVRSPLHF	TGTGCCTGGAGTGTCAGATCACCCCTCCACTTT
.	TRBJ2-1	TRBV10-1	TRBD2	CASSETSGVIYNEQFF	TGCGCCAGCAGCGAGACTAGCGGGGTTATTTACAATGAGCAGTTCTTC
.	TRBJ1-5	TRBV5-6	.	CASSLASVYSNQPQHF	TGTGCCAGCAGCTTGGCCAGCGTTTATAGCAATCAGCCCCAGCATTTT
few	TRBJ1-4	TRBV2	.	CASQGTVVTKKLFF	TGTGCCTCCCAGGGAACAGTGGTGACAAAAAAACTGTTTTTT
.	TRBJ2-3	TRBV5-6	.	CASLPLRLGTTDTQYF	TGTGCCAGCCTACCCCTCCGACTAGGAACGACAGATACGCAGTATTTT
.	TRBJ2-7	TRBV10-3	TRBD2	CAISIQKEAGRYEQYF	TGTGCCATCAGCATCCAAAAAGAAGCGGGAAGGTACGAGCAGTACTTC
.	TRBJ1-1	TRBV30	.	CAWSVTGTITEAFF	TGTGCCTGGAGTGTAACGGGGACAATTACTGAAGCTTTCTTT
.	TRBJ2-1	TRBV14	.	CASSQFTGSYNEQFF	TGTGCCAGCAGCCAGTTTACGGGTTCCTACAATGAGCAGTTCTTC
.	TRBJ1-2	TRBV6-5	.	CASSPQGVGLEGYTF	TGTGCCAGCAGCCCACAGGGAGTGGGGCTGGAAGGCTACACCTTC
few	TRBJ2-4	TRBV4-3	.	CASSQGSGAKNIQYF	TGCGCCAGCAGCCAAGGGTCCGGGGCCAAAAACATTCAGTACTTC
.	TRBJ2-3	TRBV6-1	.	CASSDQGMDTQYF	TGTGCCAGCAGTGATCAGGGGATGGATACGCAGTATTTT
.	TRBJ1-4	TRBV6-1	.	CASGRGNEKLFF	TGTGCCAGCGGTAGAGGGAATGAAAAACTGTTTTTT
.	TRBJ1-2	TRBV30	.	CAWKAGSTGYTF	TGTGCCTGGAAAGCAGGTTCTACAGGCTACACCTTC
.	TRBJ1-2	TRBV6-5	TRBD1	CASSLQGAPANYGYTF	TGTGCCAGCAGTTTACAGGGGGCTCCAGCTAACTATGGCTACACCTTC
.	TRBJ2-3	TRBV4-1	TRBD2	CASSQPGGLATDTQYF	TGCGCCAGCAGCCAACCCGGAGGACTAGCGACAGATACGCAGTATTTT
.	TRBJ1-2	TRBV7-8	.	CASSSGSGGLHGYTF	TGTGCCAGCAGCTCTGGTTCCGGGGGTCTACATGGCTACACCTTC
few	TRBJ1-4	TRBV7-6	TRBD1	CASSTTGDSNEKLFF	TGTGCCAGCAGCACCACAGGGGACTCTAATGAAAAACTGTTTTTT
.	TRBJ1-2	TRBV25-1	.	CASSGQGNGYTF	TGTGCCAGCAGTGGGCAGGGGAATGGCTACACCTTC
few	TRBJ2-1	TRBV2	.	CASSEGSTSYNEQFF	TGTGCCAGCAGTGAAGGGAGTACCTCCTACAATGAGCAGTTCTTC
.	TRBJ2-7	TRBV5-1	.	CASSPLRADEQYF	TGCGCCAGCAGCCCGTTGAGGGCCGACGAGCAGTACTTC
.	TRBJ2-7	TRBV9	.	CASSSWRGEQYF	TGTGCCAGCAGCTCCTGGAGGGGAGAGCAGTACTTC
.	TRBJ2-4	TRBV29-1	.	CSVDSPGKNIQYF	TGCAGCGTTGATTCCCCAGGGAAAAACATTCAGTACTTC
.	TRBJ1-2	TRBV5-8	.	CASRKGFYGYTF	TGTGCCAGCAGAAAGGGGTTCTATGGCTACACCTTC
.	TRBJ2-1	TRBV7-2	TRBD2	CASSSLAGPSYNEQFF	TGTGCCAGCAGCTCTCTAGCGGGACCCTCCTACAATGAGCAGTTCTTC